Following are 20 T cell receptor beta chains from one sample sequenced in a study of blood T cell repertoires in COVID-19. Profiling relied on immunoSEQ multiplex PCR, and the TCRdb table lists in-frame clones only, not all of them. This table has about 190,000 clones, approximately 86% appearing once. Material: peripheral blood. The receptor source for this set is a man aged 25 to 45 with acute or convalescent COVID-19.

The chain is built from TRBV6-1 and TRBJ2-1, with 8 bases identical to TRBD2. Trimming cost V 3 bases and J 3 bases; bases outside gene matches: 7. CDR1 and CDR2 from the germline V gene are MNHNS and SASEGT. The CDR3 is made up of 16 amino acids. CDR3 sequence reads: CASSEISGTRYNEQFF. In DNA form, the CDR3 reads TGTGCCAGCAGTGAGATTAGCGGGACCCGCTACAATGAGCAGTTCTTC.

The chain uses TRBV2 and TRBJ2-7, with TRBD2 matching 9 bases. Germline V gives CDR1 SNHLY, CDR2 FYNNEI. The CDR3 spans 15 residues. With V trimmed by 7 bases and J by 2 bases, 9 bases remained unmatched. CDR3 protein: CASTNGLAGPYEQYF. For the CDR3, the DNA is TGTGCCAGCACGAACGGGCTAGCGGGACCCTACGAGCAGTACTTC.

The chain links TRBV27 to TRBJ2-7; the match to TRBD2 covers 13 bases. The germline V gene has CDR1 MNHEY and CDR2 SMNVEV (reference sequence). The CDR3 is made up of 18 amino acids. Germline trimming cut 4 bases from V and 5 bases from J; bases unmatched to any gene: 14. CDR3 DNA sequence: TGTGCCAGCAGTTCGCCGCCCCCGGGACTAGCGGGGTTTCACGAGCAGTACTTC. It encodes CASSSPPPGLAGFHEQYF.

CDR3 loop: CASSYLWTAGYTF. For the CDR3, the DNA is TGTGCCAGCAGTTACTTATGGACAGCCGGCTACACCTTC. V usage is TRBV6-5 and J usage is TRBJ1-2, with D maybe TRBD1 (6 bases). The CDR3 runs to 13 residues. Germline-derived CDR1 and CDR2 are MNHEY and SVGAGI. Trimming shortened V by 1 base and J by 8 bases, and 11 bases separated the two germline ends.

This clone was seen a few times. The J gene is TRBJ2-3, the V gene TRBV21-1; the D call of TRBD2 is as the table states it, not checked on the DNA. TRBV21-1 counts as a pseudogene. The CDR3 runs 17 residues. Here the CDR3 DNA reads TGTGCCAGCAGCCCCACCCAGGGAGGCCACGACACAGATACGCAGTATTTT. This gives the protein CASSPTQGGHDTDTQYF.

Concerning this clone: The same CDR3 arises from other DNA sequences in this sample as well. V usage is TRBV6-5 and J usage is TRBJ1-5, with 7 bases aligning to TRBD1. The CDR3 loop spans 14 amino acids. Losses at the gene ends were 6 bases for V and 2 bases for J; bases not matched to a gene: 4. Germline V gene sequence: CDR1 MNHEY, CDR2 SVGAGI. The CDR3 is CASSRQGGNQPQHF. The CDR3 bases are TGTGCCAGCAGCCGACAGGGAGGCAATCAGCCCCAGCATTTT.

The chain combines TRBV6-2 or TRBV6-3 with TRBJ2-2, with D hard to call. Germline V CDR1 and CDR2: MNHEY, SVGEGT. This CDR3 is built from 14 residues. Trimming pared 5 bases from V and 2 bases from J, leaving 9 bases between. In nucleotides, the CDR3 is TGTGCCAGCAGTGGCCGACAAAACACCGGGGAGCTGTTTTTT. This gives the protein CASSGRQNTGELFF.

V is TRBV11-2 and J is TRBJ2-3; D gene unclear. Per germline, CDR1 SGHAT and CDR2 FQNNGV. With 6 bases removed from V and 6 bases from J, the gap between germline ends came to 7 bases. This CDR3 contains 11 residues. This CDR3 reads CASSQADTQYF. CDR3 coding DNA: TGTGCCAGCAGTCAGGCCGATACGCAGTATTTT.

The J gene is TRBJ1-2, the V gene TRBV3-1 (or the pseudogene TRBV3-2), with 10 bases lining up with TRBD1. Germline V lookup: CDR1 LGHDT, CDR2 YNNKEL (reference sequence). J lost 1 base, V lost 6 bases, and 5 bases had no gene match. CDR3 length: 15 amino acids. The CDR3 DNA reads as TGTGCCAGCAGGCCGGGACAGGGGATTAACTATGGCTACACCTTC. Amino acids: CASRPGQGINYGYTF.

The chain carries TRBV9 and TRBJ2-1; 7 bases fit TRBD2. This CDR3 has 15 amino acids. With V trimmed by 4 bases and J by 2 bases, 6 bases remained unmatched. The germline gives CDR1 SGDLS, CDR2 YYNGEE. The CDR3 is CASSMTGTTYNEQFF. The CDR3 nucleotides are TGTGCCAGCAGCATGACCGGGACTACCTACAATGAGCAGTTCTTC.

The gene calls are TRBV29-1 and TRBJ1-1; TRBD1 matches at 7 bases. V lost 7 bases to trimming and J lost 0 bases; unmatched junction nucleotides: 14. Germline V gives CDR1 SQVTM, CDR2 ANQGSEA. The CDR3 runs 16 residues. CDR3 sequence (DNA): TGCAGCGATACTAGGACAGGTTCACTCATGAACACTGAAGCTTTCTTT. Protein product: CSDTRTGSLMNTEAFF.

The CDR3 coding sequence is TGTGCCAGCAGCCAGCACCAGGGGGCACGGGAGCAGTACTTC. This translates into CASSQHQGAREQYF. The chain has TRBV7-8 and TRBJ2-7, with 8 bases that match TRBD1. The ends lost 5 bases at V and 7 bases at J; junction bases unmatched: 10. The CDR3 covers 14 residues. Germline CDR1 and CDR2: SGHVS and FQNEAQ.

The chain uses TRBV10-3 and TRBJ2-7, with TRBD2 matching over 9 bases. Germline CDR1 is ENHRY and CDR2 is SYGVKD. The CDR3 length is 15 residues. V shed 3 bases and J 7 bases; nucleotides not matched to a gene: 10. The CDR3 DNA is TGTGCCATCAGTGATCATGGCGGGAGGGCCGAAGAGCAGTACTTC. This translates into CAISDHGGRAEEQYF.

In nucleotides, the CDR3 is TGCGCCAGCAGCTTGCGGCGAGGGGGCGACACTGAAGCTTTCTTT. It codes for CASSLRRGGDTEAFF. V is TRBV5-1 and J is TRBJ1-1, with TRBD1 identical over 7 bases. The ends lost 1 base at V and 3 bases at J; junction bases unmatched: 6. CDR1 and CDR2 (germline): SGHRS, YFSETQ. CDR3 length equals 15 residues.

This rearrangement joins TRBV5-4 to TRBJ1-1; D is unclear. CDR1 and CDR2 from the germline V gene are SGHNT and YYREEE (reference sequence). The CDR3 loop spans 16 amino acids. The V end was cut by 4 bases, the J end by 4 bases, with 20 bases between. CDR3: CASSLRNAGWGTEAFF. DNA of the CDR3: TGTGCCAGCAGCCTGAGAAATGCGGGGTGGGGCACTGAAGCTTTCTTT.

The CDR3 loop is CASSSTGKSEAFF. The CDR3 region has the DNA TGTGCCAGCAGCTCTACAGGGAAATCTGAAGCTTTCTTT. The rearrangement links TRBV7-3 to TRBJ1-1, with D perhaps matching TRBD1 (6 bases). Germline lookup yields CDR1 SGHTA and CDR2 FQGTGA. There are 13 residues in the CDR3. The ends were cut back, 4 bases at V and 6 bases at J, with 12 bases in the middle.

The J gene is TRBJ2-1, the V gene TRBV30, with 10 positions matching TRBD1. CDR3 length: 13 amino acids. The germline CDR1 and CDR2 sequences are GTSNPN and SVGIG (reference sequence). Trimming took 0 bases from V and 16 from J; bases not matched to a gene: 9. CDR3 sequence: CAWSVTPGQGIFF. CDR3 DNA sequence: TGTGCCTGGAGTGTAACTCCGGGACAGGGGATTTTCTTC.

This chain joins TRBV11-2 and TRBJ2-1; maybe TRBD2 (5 bases). Trimming took 2 bases from V and 4 from J, leaving 9 bases between them. CDR3 length equals 14 residues. CDR1 and CDR2 from the germline V gene are SGHAT and FQNNGV. The CDR3 is CASSLTGVYNEQFF. CDR3 bases: TGTGCCAGCAGCTTAACCGGGGTATACAATGAGCAGTTCTTC.

This clone was counted a few times. The CDR3 DNA follows: TGTGCCAGTAGTCCCACCGCCCCCGAGGTCGAAAAACTGTTTTTT. Translation gives CASSPTAPEVEKLFF. The chain joins TRBV19 to TRBJ1-4; D gene ambiguous. Germline CDR1 is LNHDA and CDR2 is SQIVND (reference sequence). This CDR3 is built from 15 residues. Trimming stripped 5 bases from V and 8 bases from J, with 18 bases between.

The chain employs TRBV28 and TRBJ1-1, with D unclear. The CDR3 loop spans 11 amino acids. CDR1 is MDHEN, CDR2 SYDVKM, per germline. Trimming took 4 bases from V and 6 from J, leaving 6 bases between them. The CDR3 sequence: CASSSWPEAFF. The CDR3 coding sequence is TGTGCCAGCAGTTCCTGGCCTGAAGCTTTCTTT.